These T cell receptor beta chains were read from a single sample in a study of beta chain features in type 1 diabetes. Sequencing used immunoSEQ multiplex PCR; TCRdb keeps in-frame clones, though not all of them. This repertoire shows 500,000 to 700,000 clones, 15% to 18% found once; its top ten account for 0.07% to 0.095%. The specimen was naive CD4+ T cells from blood. The receptors come from a man between 18 and 35 years old in good health. Each CDR3 is given with its conserved first and last residue. The order of the fields is J gene, V gene, D gene, clone size, CDR3 protein, CDR3 DNA. A D gene is named only where the DNA matches it firmly. Size is stated for part of the rows, as once, few or many counts, or as a class when the clone is expanded.

TRBJ2-1 TRBV28 - - CASRSTGSYNEQFF TGTGCCAGCAGGAGCACCGGCTCCTACAATGAGCAGTTCTTC
TRBJ2-3 TRBV7-2 TRBD2 - CASNPSGGGSSTQYF TGTGCCAGCAACCCTAGCGGGGGAGGCTCAAGTACGCAGTATTTT
TRBJ2-2 TRBV21-1 - - CASSSNTGELFF TGTGCCAGCAGCTCTAACACCGGGGAGCTGTTTTTT
TRBJ1-2 TRBV4-2 - - CASSQDRGNSWLYGYTF TGTGCCAGCAGCCAAGATCGGGGGAACAGTTGGTTATATGGCTACACCTTC
TRBJ2-2 TRBV6-5 - - CASSSGGRSGELFF TGTGCCAGCAGTTCCGGGGGTCGGAGCGGGGAGCTGTTTTTT
TRBJ1-1 TRBV2 - - CASSDPLGGPNTEAFF TGTGCCAGCAGTGACCCCCTGGGGGGTCCGAACACTGAAGCTTTCTTT
TRBJ2-1 TRBV5-1 - few CASSLAAGNSYNEQFF TGCGCCAGCAGCTTGGCGGCAGGCAACTCCTACAATGAGCAGTTCTTC
TRBJ2-2 TRBV27 TRBD1 - CASSTGGRNGELFF TGTGCCAGCAGCACAGGGGGCAGGAACGGGGAGCTGTTTTTT
TRBJ2-3 TRBV5-1 - - CASSQVVSPTVRTDTQYF TGCGCCAGCAGCCAGGTGGTATCACCGACAGTTCGCACAGATACGCAGTATTTT
TRBJ1-5 TRBV4-2 TRBD1 few CASSQAGDRTNQPQHF TGTGCCAGCAGCCAAGCTGGGGACAGGACCAATCAGCCCCAGCATTTT
TRBJ2-7 TRBV6-6 TRBD1 - CASSYSTGASLGEQYF TGTGCCAGCAGTTACTCTACAGGGGCGTCTCTTGGCGAGCAGTACTTC
TRBJ1-3 TRBV7-6 - few CASSFNSLLDF TGTGCCAGCAGCTTTAACAGCCTGTTGGATTTT
TRBJ2-2 TRBV18 - few CASSATLGVTNTGELFF TGTGCCAGCTCAGCGACCCTGGGGGTCACGAACACCGGGGAGCTGTTTTTT
TRBJ1-3 TRBV14 - few CASSQESISGNTIYF TGTGCCAGCAGCCAGGAGTCCATCTCTGGAAACACCATATATTTT
TRBJ2-3 TRBV11-3 TRBD2 - CASSPESGRADTQYF TGTGCCAGCAGCCCCGAGAGCGGGAGGGCAGATACGCAGTATTTT
TRBJ1-4 TRBV5-4 - - CASSSKGSNEKLFF TGTGCCAGCAGCTCGAAAGGGTCTAATGAAAAACTGTTTTTT
TRBJ2-7 TRBV5-6 - - CASSLLYSEEYF TGTGCCAGCAGCTTGTTGTACTCGGAGGAGTACTTC
TRBJ1-2 TRBV28 - - CASSPGGGRDYTF TGTGCCAGCAGTCCCGGGGGGGGACGTGACTACACCTTC
TRBJ1-1 TRBV27 TRBD1 - CASSRLIGTAPKRAFF TGTGCCAGCAGCCGCCTTATCGGGACAGCCCCCAAACGAGCTTTCTTT